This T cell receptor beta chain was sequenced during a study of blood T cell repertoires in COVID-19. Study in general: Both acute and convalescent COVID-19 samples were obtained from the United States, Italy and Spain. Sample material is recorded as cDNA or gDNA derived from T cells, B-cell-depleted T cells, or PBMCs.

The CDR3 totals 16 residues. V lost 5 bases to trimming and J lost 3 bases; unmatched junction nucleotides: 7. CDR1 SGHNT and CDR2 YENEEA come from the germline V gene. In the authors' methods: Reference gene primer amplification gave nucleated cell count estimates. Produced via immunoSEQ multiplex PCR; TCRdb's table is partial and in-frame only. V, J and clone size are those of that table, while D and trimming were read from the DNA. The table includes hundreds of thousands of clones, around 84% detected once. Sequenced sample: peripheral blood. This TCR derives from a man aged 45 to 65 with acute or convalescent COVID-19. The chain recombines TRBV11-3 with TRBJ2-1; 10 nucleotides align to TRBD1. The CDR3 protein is CASSEGQGFNYNEQFF. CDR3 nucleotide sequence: TGTGCCAGCAGCGAGGGACAGGGGTTTAACTACAATGAGCAGTTCTTC. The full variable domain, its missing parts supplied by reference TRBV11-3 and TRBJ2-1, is EAGVVQSPRYKIIEKKQPVAFWCNPISGHNTLYWYLQNLGQGPELLIRYENEEAVDDSQLPKDRFSAERLKGVDSTLKIQPAELGDSAVYLCASSEGQGFNYNEQFFGPGTRLTVL.